This TCR beta chain was sequenced for a study of human T cells and chemical hapten exposure. In the study overall: 2% DPC applied to an approximately 2 cm by approximately 2 cm arm area sensitized donors.

Germline V lookup: CDR1 LNHDA, CDR2 SQIVND (reference sequence). Trimming took 3 bases from V and 0 from J, leaving 10 bases between them. This CDR3 is 15 amino acids long. Study-wide findings and caveats: Relative to control repertoires, expanded TCRs gave rise to significantly more large CDR3 similarity clusters.

The study's library attached unique molecular identifiers to single cDNA molecules. TCRdb reprocessed the RACE reads with MiXCR, giving one entry per CDR3 protein. Of more than 85,000 distinct CDR3 sequences in the sample, 8.5% were seen once. Time point in this sample: pre-sensitization, week 0. Treatment described: therapeutic diphenylcyclopropenone sensitization with weekly scalp DPC. Concerning this clonotype: Its antigen remains unidentified.

The receptor was isolated from a man between 35 and 55 years old with alopecia areata. Some clones in this sample may be carry-over from other donors' samples. The chain has TRBV19 and TRBJ2-3; D is unclear. The sample in question was whole blood, obtained in connection with sensitization to the hapten diphenylcyclopropenone (DPC). The CDR3 DNA reads TGTGCCAGTAGTATTGGGCAGATTAGCACAGATACGCAGTATTTT. Residues: CASSIGQISTDTQYF.